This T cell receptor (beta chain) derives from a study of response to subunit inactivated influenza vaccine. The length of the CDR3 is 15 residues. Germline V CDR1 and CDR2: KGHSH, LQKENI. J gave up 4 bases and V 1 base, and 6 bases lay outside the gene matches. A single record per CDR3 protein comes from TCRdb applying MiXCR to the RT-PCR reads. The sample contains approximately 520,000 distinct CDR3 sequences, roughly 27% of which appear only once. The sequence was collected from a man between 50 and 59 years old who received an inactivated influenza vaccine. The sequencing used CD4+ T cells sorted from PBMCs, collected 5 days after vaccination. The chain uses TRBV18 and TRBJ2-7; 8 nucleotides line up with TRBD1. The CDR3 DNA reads TGTGCCAGCTCACCACTTGGACAGGGTCTGTACGAGCAGTACTTC. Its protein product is CASSPLGQGLYEQYF.